The 26 T cell receptor beta chains given below trace back to one sample, sequenced in a study of T cells after yellow fever vaccination. Via MiXCR, TCRdb re-called the 5' RACE reads, giving one row per CDR3 protein. The sample lists hundreds of thousands of distinct CDR3 sequences; approximately 13% were seen once. The source was CD4+ T cells sorted from PBMCs, collected 15 days after the yellow fever booster vaccination. The receptor source for this set is a man aged 18 to 30 who received the YFV17D yellow fever vaccine.

The sample holds a few counts of this clonotype. This chain's CDR3 is CASSRGLATDTQYF. The CDR3 coding sequence is TGTGCCAGCAGTCGGGGACTAGCCACAGATACGCAGTATTTT. V and J are TRBV12-3 or TRBV12-4 and TRBJ2-3, with 9 bases fitting TRBD2. J lost 2 bases, V lost 5 bases, and 2 bases had no gene match. CDR3 length: 14 amino acids.

This clonotype was counted at least ten times. This chain links TRBV6-2 or TRBV6-3 with TRBJ1-4; D gene uncertain. Germline CDR1 and CDR2: MNHEY and SVGEGT. This CDR3 is built from 14 residues. V lost 6 bases and J 7 bases, leaving 15 bases between the germline ends. The CDR3 DNA follows: TGTGCCAGCAGCCTCCAACTCGGTGTTGAAAAACTGTTTTTT. The encoded protein is CASSLQLGVEKLFF.

The chain employs TRBV11-1 and TRBJ1-5; a possible D gene is TRBD1 (6 bases). V lost 5 bases to trimming and J lost 9 bases, with 14 bases between them. The CDR3 totals 13 residues. The V gene's germline CDR1 is SGHAT and CDR2 FQDESV (reference sequence). The CDR3 sequence is CASSPRGDSPQHF. DNA of the CDR3: TGTGCCAGCAGCCCGAGGGGGGACTCGCCCCAGCATTTT.

This clonotype appeared a few times. The V and J genes are TRBV12-3 or TRBV12-4 and TRBJ1-1; D uncertain. V dropped 0 bases and J dropped 4 bases, with 15 bases sitting between them. The CDR3 sequence is 16 residues long. CDR3 nucleotide sequence: TGTGCCAGCAGTTTAGCTGGCCCTCCTTCAAGCACTGAAGCTTTCTTT. This encodes CASSLAGPPSSTEAFF.

This clonotype was seen at least ten times. The chain's CDR3 is CASSSAGEIQYF. The CDR3, as DNA: TGTGCCAGCAGTTCCGCCGGAGAAATACAGTACTTC. V is TRBV28 and J is TRBJ2-5; D ambiguous. V was trimmed by 4 bases and J by 11 bases, leaving 14 bases between them. The CDR3 totals 12 residues. Per the germline V gene, CDR1 is MDHEN and CDR2 is SYDVKM.

This clonotype came up a few times. The J gene is TRBJ2-3, the V gene TRBV20-1, with unresolved D. In germline, CDR1 is DFQATT, CDR2 SNEGSKA (reference sequence). The CDR3 runs to 12 residues. The CDR3 reads CMWAYHTDTQYF. CDR3 in DNA: TGCATGTGGGCCTACCACACAGATACGCAGTATTTT.

This clonotype has just a few counts. The chain couples TRBV2 to TRBJ2-7; D not resolved. Germline V gene lookup returns CDR1 SNHLY and CDR2 FYNNEI. CDR3 size: 12 residues. V gave up 4 bases and J gave up 2 bases, with 6 bases separating them. CDR3 sequence reads: CASSAGAYEQYF. CDR3 in DNA: TGTGCCAGCAGTGCCGGCGCCTACGAGCAGTACTTC.

This clonotype has ten or more counts. CDR3 sequence (DNA): TGTGCTAGCAGCCCGACCGTGAACACTGAAGCTTTCTTT. Translated: CASSPTVNTEAFF. V gene TRBV18 combines with J gene TRBJ1-1, with D unclear. The CDR3 runs to 13 residues. The V gene's germline CDR1 is KGHSH and CDR2 LQKENI.

This clonotype was seen ten or more times. Germline is not matched at one junction end, which may reflect a read error. The chain recombines TRBV7-7 with TRBJ2-1, with unresolved D. This CDR3 has 13 amino acids. In germline, CDR1 is SSHAT, CDR2 FNYEAQ (reference sequence). CDR3 sequence reads: CASSSAWGGEQFF. Written as DNA, the CDR3 is TGTGCTAGCAGCTCGGCGTGGGGTGGTGAGCAGTTCTTC.

The V gene is TRBV5-6, the J gene TRBJ2-1; TRBD1 matches 8 bases. The J segment lost 6 bases and the V segment lost 6 bases, leaving 8 bases of the junction unmatched. Per germline, CDR1 SGHDT and CDR2 YYEEEE. CDR3 length equals 14 residues. The DNA of the CDR3 is TGTGCCAGCACCCAGGGGGCGCGAAGCAATGAGCAGTTCTTC. This gives the protein CASTQGARSNEQFF.

This clonotype turned up a few times. The chain has TRBV7-2 and TRBJ2-7; 13 bases align to TRBD2. The CDR3 is 14 residues long. With V trimmed by 5 bases and J by 5 bases, 3 bases remained unmatched. Germline V gene sequence: CDR1 SGHTA, CDR2 FQGNSA. In DNA, the CDR3 is TGTGCCAGCAGCCTAACTAGCGGGGGGGACGAGCAGTACTTC. Translation gives CASSLTSGGDEQYF. Together with reference TRBV7-2 and TRBJ2-7, the CDR3 gives the full variable domain: GAGVSQSPSNKVTEKGKDVELRCDPISGHTALYWYRQSLGQGLEFLIYFQGNSAPDKSGLPSDRFSAERTGGSVSTLTIQRTQQEDSAVYLCASSLTSGGDEQYFGPGTRLTVT.

V usage is TRBV7-6 and J usage is TRBJ2-5; possible D gene TRBD2, 7 bases. This CDR3 region has 16 residues. V was pared by 7 bases and J by 4 bases, with 22 bases between. Germline V gene data show CDR1 as SGHVS and CDR2 as FNYEAQ. Here the CDR3 reads CASNDPVGGRPETQYF. DNA of the CDR3: TGTGCCAGCAACGACCCCGTCGGGGGGCGTCCAGAGACCCAGTACTTC.

The chain has TRBV24-1 and TRBJ1-1; D uncertain. Per the germline V gene, CDR1 is KGHDR and CDR2 is SFDVKD. The CDR3 extends over 15 amino acids. The V end lost 8 bases, the J end lost 8 bases, and 23 bases lay between the germline ends. CDR3 coding DNA: TGTGCCACCATATTATGGAACAAGACCCTTTCGGAAGCTTTCTTT. It yields the protein CATILWNKTLSEAFF.

This clonotype was observed a few times. V is TRBV7-2 and J is TRBJ2-3; D may be TRBD2 (5 bases). The CDR3 spans 14 residues. Looked up from germline, CDR1 is SGHTA and CDR2 is FQGNSA. With 2 bases removed from V and 3 bases from J, the gap between germline ends came to 9 bases. CDR3 sequence (DNA): TGTGCCAGCAGCTTAAATAGCGAGACAGATACGCAGTATTTT. This translates into CASSLNSETDTQYF.

The rearrangement links TRBV4-2 to TRBJ1-2; D gene ambiguous. The CDR3 contains 19 residues. Trimming removed 4 bases at V and 3 bases at J, with 27 bases between. Germline-derived CDR1 and CDR2 are LGHNA and YNFKEQ. The CDR3: CASSPTVPPGNEFYYGYTF. CDR3 bases: TGTGCCAGCAGCCCAACGGTCCCTCCGGGTAACGAATTCTACTATGGCTACACCTTC.

In this sample, this clonotype turned up a few times. The V call is TRBV7-9, the J call TRBJ1-1; D is ambiguous. CDR1 and CDR2 (germline): SEHNR, FQNEAQ (reference sequence). The CDR3 runs 12 residues. V was shortened by 6 bases and J by 6 bases, with 11 bases between the two germline ends. This CDR3 is CASSSIWSEAFF. CDR3 nucleotides: TGTGCCAGCAGTTCAATCTGGTCTGAAGCTTTCTTT.

The CDR3 nucleotides read TGTGCCAGCGCCCCCGAGAGAAACTATGGCTACACCTTC. Translation: CASAPERNYGYTF. V usage is TRBV11-2 and J usage is TRBJ1-2, with unresolved D. V lost 8 bases to trimming and J lost 2 bases, with 12 bases between them. The germline gives CDR1 SGHAT, CDR2 FQNNGV. CDR3 size: 13 residues.

This clonotype was seen ten or more times. CDR3 bases: TGTGCCAGCAGTTTAACAGAGTTCTACGAGCAGTACTTC. As protein: CASSLTEFYEQYF. The chain employs TRBV12-3 or TRBV12-4 and TRBJ2-7, with no clear D. The length of the CDR3 is 13 residues. Trimming removed 2 bases from V and 3 bases from J, with 8 bases in between.

This clonotype was recorded at least ten times. The J gene is TRBJ2-2, the V gene TRBV7-2; D remains unclear. CDR3 length: 14 amino acids. The germline V gene has CDR1 SGHTA and CDR2 FQGNSA. Trimming stripped 1 base from V and 2 bases from J, with 5 bases between. The CDR3, as DNA: TGTGCCAGCAGCTTAGAGCCCAACACCGGGGAGCTGTTTTTT. This translates into CASSLEPNTGELFF. Supplemented by reference TRBV7-2 and TRBJ2-2, the full variable domain reads GAGVSQSPSNKVTEKGKDVELRCDPISGHTALYWYRQSLGQGLEFLIYFQGNSAPDKSGLPSDRFSAERTGGSVSTLTIQRTQQEDSAVYLCASSLEPNTGELFFGEGSRLTVL.

Only a few counts were recorded for this clonotype. This rearrangement joins TRBV27 to TRBJ1-1; unclear D gene. CDR3 size: 15 residues. Germline values: CDR1 MNHEY, CDR2 SMNVEV (reference sequence). V lost 4 bases and J lost 2, with 14 bases in between. The CDR3 region has the DNA TGTGCCAGCAGTTCCCAGACACCTCTAAACACTGAAGCTTTCTTT. It yields the protein CASSSQTPLNTEAFF.

The chain recombines TRBV27 with TRBJ2-2; 11 bases fit TRBD2. Germline CDR1 MNHEY, CDR2 SMNVEV (reference sequence). The length of the CDR3 is 19 residues. The V segment lost 6 bases and the J segment 3 bases; nucleotides outside the gene matches: 15. CDR3 residues: CASSRYPPGLAVDTGELFF. The DNA of the CDR3 is TGTGCCAGCAGCCGGTATCCGCCGGGACTAGCGGTTGACACCGGGGAGCTGTTTTTT.

The rearrangement joins TRBV6-2 or TRBV6-3 to TRBJ2-3, with D uncertain. Germline CDR1 and CDR2: MNHEY and SVGEGT. CDR3 size: 14 residues. V was cut by 1 base and J by 3 bases, with 8 bases left in between. Written as DNA, the CDR3 is TGTGCCAGCAGTTACTGGACGACTACAGATACGCAGTATTTT. Residues: CASSYWTTTDTQYF.

This clonotype was counted only a few times. The chain uses TRBV30 and TRBJ1-1, with 9 positions matching TRBD1. J was trimmed by 5 bases and V by 1 base; bases with no gene match: 2. Germline assignment: CDR1 GTSNPN and CDR2 SVGIG (reference sequence). The CDR3 has 13 amino acids. CDR3 nucleotides: TGTGCCTGGAGTGGGGACAGGGTTACTGAAGCTTTCTTT. Residues: CAWSGDRVTEAFF.

The chain carries TRBV20-1 and TRBJ2-5; D unclear. CDR1 is DFQATT and CDR2 is SNEGSKA in the germline V gene (reference sequence). V was pared by 3 bases and J by 4 bases, with 9 bases between. The CDR3 length is 12 residues. The DNA of the CDR3 is TGCAGTGCTAGGGAACGAGTAGAGACCCAGTACTTC. Protein: CSARERVETQYF.

This clonotype occurred a few times. The chain carries TRBV6-5 and TRBJ2-4; no reliable D call. This CDR3 region has 17 residues. From germline, CDR1 is MNHEY and CDR2 SVGAGI. Between the trimmed V and J ends, which lost 6 bases and 0 bases, there was a span of 18 bases. The CDR3 loop reads CASRKNESTEAKNIQYF. DNA for the CDR3: TGTGCCAGCAGGAAAAACGAATCCACAGAAGCCAAAAACATTCAGTACTTC.

This clonotype was detected only a few times. V usage is TRBV27 and J usage is TRBJ2-3; D uncertain. In germline, CDR1 is MNHEY, CDR2 SMNVEV (reference sequence). Trimming stripped 5 bases from V and 5 bases from J, with 11 bases between. The CDR3 is 13 residues long. The CDR3 DNA is TGTGCCAGCAGTCCCTGGGTGGAAGATACGCAGTATTTT. The encoded protein is CASSPWVEDTQYF.